The T cell receptor (beta chain) under discussion was sequenced for a study of shared clonotypes between healthy human individuals. As processed by the authors: Junction-only immunoSEQ sequences carried no quality scores, so filtering differed. TCRdb keeps only in-frame clones here, not all; method: immunoSEQ multiplex PCR. V and J calls and clone size follow that table, whereas D and trimming were derived from the DNA. Among around 600,000 clones, 95% to 98% were seen once, and the ten largest hold 0.25% to 0.35%. Naive CD8 cells were CD45RO-negative, positively selected for CCR7, excluding terminally differentiated effector memory CD45RA+ cells. V was clipped by 4 bases and J by 2 bases, with 18 bases between them. Germline V CDR1 and CDR2: ENHRY, SYGVKD. This CDR3 is 16 amino acids long.

The TCR originated in a man aged 25 to 45 in good health. Sequenced sample: naive CD8+ T cells sorted from blood. This chain links TRBV10-3 with TRBJ2-7; D is perhaps TRBD2 (5 bases). CDR3 amino acids: CAISGSERRTTYEQYF. CDR3 nucleotides: TGTGCCATCAGTGGTAGCGAGCGAAGAACAACCTACGAGCAGTACTTC.